This entry describes one TCR beta chain. The antigen this receptor binds is unknown. Within one base of it there is no much larger clone, and no base qualities were kept. The data derive from a study of cytomegalovirus exposure and HLA in healthy donors (dated by TCRdb to about 2017). About the full investigation: A later analysis indicated that the roughly 120 validation repertoires were generated on the platform also employed for the 650 to 850 repertoires of the first cohort. High-throughput TCR immunosequencing, statistical association of individual TCRs with disease status, and machine learning were combined to predict cytomegalovirus infection status. In addition to the first cohort of approximately 650 subjects, a separate validation cohort of approximately 130 different subjects was used. The study aimed to test whether signatures of past pathogen exposure could be identified by cataloging public T cell receptors.

The library was generated by the immunoSEQ multiplex PCR assay. Regarding the original processing steps: To diagnose cytomegalovirus status from the catalog of TCR beta chain sequences, a statistical classification framework was built. TCRdb obtained this table from immuneACCESS and retained in-frame rearrangements with V and J assigned. These tables miss some clones; where compared with another copy, unresolved V genes account for less than half of the shortfall, and the remainder is unexplained. V and J calls plus clone size are reproduced from that table; the DNA served to infer D and trimming. The table for this sample lists some 260,000 clones; less than 95% of them were counted only once. The leading ten clones occupy approximately 3% of the sample. The paper as a whole reports these results and caveats: Most TCR sequences were seen in very few donors, while some public TCRs were found in many individuals. All 120 or so repertoires were used to score co-occurrence in the validation cohort in a later analysis, because that analysis had no HLA typing for the cohort. The authors suggested that the approach could potentially be generalized to other disease states and immunological phenotypes. In the study, 150 to 200 TCR beta chains were listed as associated with cytomegalovirus. In vitro tests confirmed that a few of the cytomegalovirus-associated TCR beta chains recognize cytomegalovirus antigens. The classifier was reported to diagnose cytomegalovirus status with high specificity and sensitivity in both the original cohort and the validation cohort. In a later analysis, TCRs clustered in the first cohort were found to also tend to co-occur in the 120 or so validation repertoires, with approximately 95% of cluster scores above 0.

The germline V gene supplies CDR1 SNHLY and CDR2 FYNNEI. V is clipped by 10 bases and J by 2 bases, and the sequence between their germline boundaries is 22 bases long. There are 16 amino acids in the CDR3, from cysteine to phenylalanine inclusive. Here the CDR3 DNA is all that survives: 48 bases in frame from base 1. Separate from the approximately 700-subject first cohort, the validation cohort of 90 to 150 subjects was the group to which the donors belonged. The chain is assembled from TRBV2 and TRBJ2-3; the D gene cannot be named for sure. The receptor was derived from a woman aged 25 to 39 in good health and CMV-seronegative. Sequencing was done on a sample of PBMCs. The CDR3 protein is CATRRLTGPYTDTQYF. In nucleotide form, the sequence is TGTGCCACCAGGAGATTAACTGGGCCATACACAGATACGCAGTATTTT. Outside the CDR3, residues come from the reference TRBV2 and TRBJ2-3 proteins, so the full variable domain is: EPEVTQTPSHQVTQMGQEVILRCVPISNHLYFYWYRQILGQKVEFLVSFYNNEISEKSEIFDDQFSVERPDGSNFTLKIRSTKLEDSAMYFCATRRLTGPYTDTQYFGPGTRLTVL.